The 22 T cell receptor beta chains below all came from one sample that was sequenced in a study of T cells in women clearing cervical HPV infection. Produced via immunoSEQ multiplex PCR; TCRdb's table is partial and in-frame only. This table holds 30,000 to 35,000 clones. Sequenced sample: blood buffy coat. These receptors all stem from a woman between 18 and 69 years old with a cervical HPV16 infection that either progressed to CIN3+ or cleared (not recorded which).

Note on this clone: The read comes to an end 3 residues before the CDR3 does, leaving the germline J gene to fill in the end. The chain links TRBV19 to TRBJ1-4; D is possibly TRBD1 (6 bases). Germline CDR1 LNHDA, CDR2 SQIVND (reference sequence). The CDR3 is made up of 19 amino acids. The sequenced part of the CDR3 DNA is TGTGCCAGTAGTAATAGGTTCCAGCGGGGGGGCTCTGGGGCCAACGTA. Translation: CASSNRFQRGGSGANV. The entire CDR3 protein is CASSNRFQRGGSGANVLFF.

In the case of this clone: Other DNA sequences in the same sample also yield this CDR3. CDR3: CASSPRRGSGVFFSYEQYF. The sequenced CDR3 bases are TGTGCCAGCTCACCCCGTAGAGGTAGCGGGGTATTTTTCTCCTACGAG. This rearrangement joins TRBV18 to TRBJ2-7; 8 nucleotides agree with TRBD2. Read sequence stops 3 residues before the CDR3 end, and the germline J gene provides the missing end. Germline V CDR1 and CDR2: KGHSH, LQKENI. The CDR3 has 19 amino acids. V shed 3 bases and J 0 bases; nucleotides not matched to a gene: 16.

As for this clone: The read terminates 3 residues ahead of where the CDR3 ends, so the germline J gene completes it. The chain employs TRBV30 and TRBJ2-3; TRBD1 aligns across 7 bases. The trim removed 4 bases at V and 3 bases at J, leaving 7 bases unmatched. The V gene's germline CDR1 is GTSNPN and CDR2 SVGIG (reference sequence). The CDR3 is made up of 14 amino acids. The covered CDR3 bases are TGTGCCTGGAATGGACAGGTCCCAACAGATACG. This translates into CAWNGQVPTDT. In full, the CDR3 is CAWNGQVPTDTQYF. Variable domain in full (rest from reference TRBV30 and TRBJ2-3): SQTIHQWPATLVQPVGSPLSLECTVEGTSNPNLYWYRQAAGRGLQLLFYSVGIGQISSEVPQNLSASRPQDRQFILSSKKLLLSDSGFYLCAWNGQVPTDTQYFGPGTRLTVL.

On this clone: Its ends do not fully match the called genes, so a read error is possible. The read terminates 3 residues before the CDR3 end, so the remaining end is supplied by the germline J gene. The chain uses TRBV13 and TRBJ2-3; D may be TRBD2 (5 bases). This CDR3 spans 15 amino acids. Germline CDR1 reads PRHDT; CDR2 reads FYEKMQ (reference sequence). The CDR3 protein is CARSLARGSTDTQYF. The CDR3 bases that were read are TGTGCCCGCAGCTTAGCTCGCGGGAGCACAGATACG.

A word on this clone: The CDR3 extends 3 residues past the end of the read, so its final part is completed from the germline J gene. J is TRBJ1-1 and V is TRBV5-6; a possible D gene is TRBD1 (5 bases). CDR3 length equals 14 residues. Trimming took off 1 base at V and 3 bases at J, with 10 bases between the two ends. In germline, CDR1 is SGHDT, CDR2 YYEEEE. Here the CDR3 reads CASSLWGPHTEAFF. Partial CDR3 DNA: TGTGCCAGCAGCTTGTGGGGCCCCCACACTGAA.

To note about this clone: The CDR3 end is not reached by the read, which stops 3 residues before it; the germline J gene fills it in. The chain couples TRBV7-3 to TRBJ2-1; the match to TRBD2 covers 8 bases. Germline V lookup: CDR1 SGHTA, CDR2 FQGTGA. Germline trimming cut 0 bases from V and 6 bases from J; bases unmatched to any gene: 10. The CDR3 is 17 residues long. CDR3: CASSLTQGTSLTNEQFF. The DNA read from the CDR3 is TGTGCCAGCAGCTTAACTCAGGGGACTAGTCTGACCAATGAG.

To note about this clone: Mismatch with germline at one junction end may stem from a read error. The read stops 3 residues short of the end of the CDR3; the missing end is completed from the germline J gene. The sample carries other DNA sequences with the same CDR3. The chain combines TRBV11-1 with TRBJ1-3; TRBD1 is a possible D gene (6 bases). Germline CDR1 SGHAT, CDR2 FQDESV (reference sequence). The CDR3 runs 13 residues. Incomplete CDR3 DNA: TGTGCCAGCAGACCGTCAGGGGAATACACT. Protein sequence: CASRPSGEYT. In full, the CDR3 reads CASRPSGEYTIYF.

As to this clone: The sequence runs out 3 residues before the end of the CDR3; the remainder is reconstructed from the germline J gene. V is TRBV2 and J is TRBJ1-5; no clear D gene. Germline CDR1 and CDR2: SNHLY and FYNNEI. The V gene lost 8 bases and the J gene lost 7 bases, with 12 bases spanning the gap. This CDR3 is built from 12 residues. CDR3 bases read: TGTGCCAGCGCCGGGGTGGCCCAGCCC. It encodes CASAGVAQP. The entire CDR3 sequence reads CASAGVAQPQHF.

To note about this clone: The observed sequence ends 3 residues before the CDR3 terminus, with the missing tail filled in from the germline J gene. The J gene is TRBJ1-1, the V gene TRBV20-1; tentatively, D is TRBD1 (6 bases). Germline V gene data show CDR1 as DFQATT and CDR2 as SNEGSKA (reference sequence). This CDR3 spans 14 amino acids. V lost 6 bases, J lost 0 bases, and 14 bases lay in between. Partial CDR3 DNA: TGCAGTGCCCCCCGGGGGGGCTTGAACACTGAA. Translating gives CSAPRGGLNTE. The CDR3 reads in full as CSAPRGGLNTEAFF.

CDR3 DNA, as far as it was read: TGCGCCAGCAGTGAGTCTCGGGGATGGACAGATACG. Translation gives CASSESRGWTDT. The whole CDR3 region reads CASSESRGWTDTQYF. The chain carries TRBV10-1 and TRBJ2-3; maybe TRBD2 (5 bases). The read is 3 residues too short to cover the CDR3 end, so that end is filled in from the germline J gene. V shed 0 bases and J shed 3 bases, with 10 bases lying between them. The CDR3 length is 15 residues. Germline CDR1 is WNHNN and CDR2 is SYGVQD (reference sequence).

For this clone: The missing CDR3 end, 3 residues past where the read stops, is filled in from the germline J gene. The J gene is TRBJ1-4, the V gene TRBV5-8; no reliable D call. The germline gives CDR1 SGHTS, CDR2 YDEGEE. The CDR3 is 15 amino acids. V shed 0 bases and J shed 3 bases, with 9 bases lying between them. CDR3 sequence: CASSLEGLPNEKLFF. Incomplete CDR3 DNA: TGTGCCAGCAGCTTGGAAGGGCTGCCTAATGAAAAA.

As concerns this clone: The read comes to an end 3 residues before the CDR3 does, leaving the germline J gene to fill in the end. This chain links TRBV2 with TRBJ1-6; D may be TRBD1 (5 bases). Germline CDR1 SNHLY, CDR2 FYNNEI. V lost 0 bases and J lost 8, with 5 bases in between. This CDR3 comprises 13 residues. The CDR3 is CASSEAGDSPLHF. CDR3 DNA (partial): TGTGCCAGCAGTGAAGCAGGGGATTCACCC.

As to this clone: The read halts 3 residues ahead of the CDR3 end, with the missing end drawn from the germline J gene. The chain is built from TRBV5-1 and TRBJ2-7; the match to TRBD1 covers 7 bases. Germline trimming cut 2 bases from V and 2 bases from J; bases unmatched to any gene: 7. The CDR3 consists of 15 residues. The germline CDR1 and CDR2 sequences are SGHRS and YFSETQ. The CDR3 bases that were read are TGCGCCAGCAGCTTACTACAGGGGCCTGCCTACGAG. Its translation is CASSLLQGPAYE. The CDR3 in full is CASSLLQGPAYEQYF.

With regard to this clone: The CDR3 extends 3 residues past the end of the read, so its final part is completed from the germline J gene. This rearrangement joins TRBV5-4 to TRBJ2-5; 13 bases are shared with TRBD2. CDR3 length: 15 amino acids. Germline V lookup: CDR1 SGHNT, CDR2 YYREEE (reference sequence). The V gene end was trimmed by 3 bases and the J gene end by 4 bases; junction bases not matched to a gene: 3. CDR3 residues: CASSSGTSGTETQYF. The sequenced CDR3 bases are TGTGCCAGCAGCTCCGGGACTAGCGGGACAGAGACC.

To note about this clone: One end of the junction does not line up with germline, which may come from a read error. Coverage ceases 3 residues before the CDR3 finishes, and the germline J gene fills in the end. Other DNA sequences in this sample translate to the same CDR3. The rearrangement links TRBV2 to TRBJ1-3, with a tentative D call TRBD1 (5 bases). The CDR3 sequence is 15 residues long. Germline lookup yields CDR1 SNHLY and CDR2 FYNNEI. The CDR3 sequence is CASNWTPFSGNTIYF. Partial CDR3 DNA: TGTGCCAGCAACTGGACACCGTTCTCTGGAAACACT.

Notes on this clone: Sequencing ends 3 residues short of the CDR3 end; the germline J gene provides the rest. The chain couples TRBV6-4 to TRBJ2-2, with 13 bases matching TRBD2. Germline CDR1 is MRHNA and CDR2 is SNTAGT. The CDR3 is 15 residues long. V trimming: 7 bases; J trimming: 6 bases; junction bases outside the gene matches: 5. CDR3 DNA, as far as it was read: TGTGCCAGCACGGAACTAGCGGGAGGGTCCGGGGAG. Encoded protein: CASTELAGGSGE. The entire CDR3 protein reads CASTELAGGSGELFF.

About this clone: The sequence runs out 3 residues before the end of the CDR3; the remainder is reconstructed from the germline J gene. The rearrangement links TRBV7-6 to TRBJ2-3; 7 bases fit TRBD2. Germline-derived CDR1 and CDR2 are SGHVS and FNYEAQ. The CDR3 covers 15 residues. CDR3 loop: CASSSTGGSQETQYF. CDR3 DNA, as far as it was read: TGTGCCAGCAGCTCAACCGGGGGGTCACAAGAGACG.

Details on this clone: With the read ending 3 residues before the CDR3 end, the germline J gene is used to fill in that end. V gene TRBV7-9 combines with J gene TRBJ2-3; D ambiguous. Germline V gene data show CDR1 as SEHNR and CDR2 as FQNEAQ (reference sequence). The CDR3 has 13 amino acids. The CDR3 protein is CASSSEQNQPQYF. The sequenced CDR3 bases are TGTGCCAGCAGCTCGGAACAGAATCAGCCG.

Note on this clone: The CDR3 extends 3 residues past the end of the read, so its final part is completed from the germline J gene. The gene calls are TRBV20-1 and TRBJ2-2; 10 nucleotides align to TRBD2. CDR3 size: 15 residues. Losses at the gene ends were 1 base for V and 1 base for J; bases not matched to a gene: 0. Germline CDR1 reads DFQATT; CDR2 reads SNEGSKA (reference sequence). The CDR3: CSARASGGNTGELFF. The covered CDR3 bases are TGCAGTGCTAGAGCTAGCGGGGGGAACACCGGGGAG.

Worth noting for this clone: The missing CDR3 end, 3 residues past where the read stops, is filled in from the germline J gene. The chain carries TRBV20-1 and TRBJ2-1; tentative D call: TRBD2 (6 bases). Germline V gene sequence: CDR1 DFQATT, CDR2 SNEGSKA (reference sequence). Trimming removed 2 bases from V and 5 bases from J, with 16 bases in between. The CDR3 loop spans 15 amino acids. CDR3 sequence: CSARKTSYDHNEQFF. CDR3 DNA (partial): TGCAGTGCTAGAAAAACTAGCTATGACCACAATGAG.

As for this clone: The sequence runs out 3 residues before the end of the CDR3; the remainder is reconstructed from the germline J gene. The rearrangement uses TRBV5-1 and TRBJ1-1; D gene ambiguous. In germline, CDR1 is SGHRS, CDR2 YFSETQ. The CDR3 contains 15 residues. The V end was cut by 1 base, the J end by 2 bases, with 12 bases between. The CDR3 bases that were read are TGCGCCAGCAGCTTGTTTGCGGGTGGTAACACTGAA. It yields the protein CASSLFAGGNTE. The full CDR3 reads CASSLFAGGNTEAFF.

CDR3 loop: CASTRGTSGGNTQYF. The part of the CDR3 DNA that was read is TGTGCCAGCACCAGAGGGACTAGCGGGGGGAATACG. V is TRBV6-2 or TRBV6-3 and J is TRBJ2-3; the match to TRBD2 covers 15 bases. The CDR3 extends 3 residues past the end of the read, so its final part is completed from the germline J gene. This CDR3 has 15 amino acids. The germline CDR1 and CDR2 sequences are MNHEY and SVGEGT. The V segment lost 7 bases and the J segment 7 bases; nucleotides outside the gene matches: 6.